The sequence of this T cell receptor beta chain was determined in a study of blood T cell repertoires in COVID-19. Study background: Researchers got acute and convalescent COVID-19 samples from the United States, Italy and Spain. T cells, B-cell-depleted T cells, or PBMCs supplied cDNA or gDNA.

The V and J ends lost 4 bases and 4 bases respectively, with 15 bases between them. The CDR3 sequence is 15 residues long. Germline loops: CDR1 SGHNT, CDR2 YYREEE (reference sequence). Original processing methods: Estimated nucleated cell counts came from reference gene primer amplification. Sequencing was performed with immunoSEQ multiplex PCR; in TCRdb, only in-frame clones are kept and a portion is missing. V, J and clone size derive from that table, while D and trimming were established from the DNA sequence. The sample carries 40,000 to 60,000 clones, over 65% recorded once. The V and J genes are TRBV5-4 and TRBJ2-1, with D perhaps TRBD2 (5 bases). This clonotype was obtained from a woman in her fifties or sixties with acute or convalescent COVID-19. The specimen sequenced was peripheral blood. The CDR3 bases are TGTGCCAGCAGCCCTGAAGCGGCCCTTTACAATGAGCAGTTCTTC. This translates into CASSPEAALYNEQFF.